The present entry profiles one T cell receptor (beta chain) with its context. Its antigen is currently not known. No qualities accompany the bases; no much larger clone lies one base away. The sample is drawn from a study of CD8 T cells in Susac syndrome (dated by TCRdb to between 2018 and 2020). The study in broad terms: Repertoire sequencing was used to test whether CD8+ T cell activation and differentiation in Susac syndrome was antigen driven. The study compared CD8+ T cell repertoire clonality among 12 healthy donors, around 14 Susac syndrome patients and some 16 multiple sclerosis patients.

The full study reports these points: The number of individuals in the TCR sequencing and HLA analysis was acknowledged as relatively small.

High-throughput TCR beta sequencing profiled peripheral blood CD8+ and CD4+ T cells from healthy donors, Susac syndrome patients and multiple sclerosis patients. The multiple sclerosis controls were treatment-naive patients whose relapsing-remitting disease, either stable or active, fulfilled the revised McDonald criteria. CD8+ TEMRA cells were enriched by FACS, while bulk CD8+ and CD4+ T cells were purified by magnetic negative isolation. Blood was drawn into EDTA tubes, processed within 24 hours, and PBMCs were isolated by density gradient centrifugation. PBMCs intended for TCR sequencing were cryopreserved in liquid nitrogen and thawed later in a water bath at 37 degrees C. The sorted or isolated CD4+, CD8+ and CD8+ TEMRA cells had a purity of 90% or higher. RNA was extracted with the RNeasy kit and roughly 0.5 to 1 ug was reverse transcribed using random hexamers. TCR beta CDR3 regions were amplified with the immunoSEQ multiplex PCR assay covering 54 Vbeta and 13 Jbeta segments. PCR amplification bias was corrected by using a synthetic template baseline for primer optimization and computational correction. From the authors' description of their analysis: Only productive sequences were kept, with reads annotated to V, D and J genes according to IMGT and analyzed in immunoSEQ Analyzer. Clonality was computed as one minus Shannon entropy normalized by log2 of the number of productive unique sequences. For each patient and control, public and private clones were evaluated within the 100 most prevalent clones. Clones were defined as Susac-specific if absent from the healthy and MS cohorts, from approximately 1,100 published viral clones and from other ImmuneACCESS disease sequences. The public reads were run again by TCRdb, first through fastp at Q25 and then through MiXCR, and only productive beta chains were kept. Each entry merges the rows of one CDR3 protein and shows their most common DNA and genes. These V and J calls originate from TCRdb's pipeline instead of the authors' own analysis. The sample yields 200,000 to 250,000 distinct CDR3 sequences; 80% to 95% were counted once. The top ten clones comprise 0.1% to 0.15% of the sample.

This clonotype originated in a human donor with multiple sclerosis. The sample was CD8+ T cells from PBMCs.

CDR3 reads: CASSLAHSGRGIETQYF. The nucleotide sequence reads TGTGCCAGCAGTTTAGCCCATAGCGGGAGGGGAATAGAGACCCAGTACTTC. The rearranged segments are TRBV12-3 or TRBV12-4 and TRBJ2-5, with TRBD2 matching 11 junction bases. Measured from the cysteine to the phenylalanine, the CDR3 is 17 residues long. The only DNA kept is the CDR3, 51 bases in frame from the first base. Here V drops 0 bases and J drops 4 bases, and the junction holds 7 bases not matched to any gene.